The rows below give T cell receptor beta chains drawn from one sample of a study of T cells expressing NK-cell markers. From the 5' RACE reads, TCRdb lists one entry per CDR3 protein and no DNA. This sample lists about 260,000 distinct CDR3 sequences; its ten largest clones have approximately 0.41%. The sample consisted of blood T cells: a sorted CD56 or NKG2C T cell subset, CD4+ or CD8+ T cells, or bulk PBMC T cells (not recorded which). The receptors shown here come from a man between 18 and 29 years old in good health. Each CDR3 is given with its conserved first and last residue. Fields, in order: CDR3 length, V gene, J gene, CDR3 protein.

cdr3_length: 14
v_call: TRBV7-7
j_call: TRBJ2-1
cdr3_aa: CASSLDEGRSEQFF

cdr3_length: 13
v_call: TRBV12-3/TRBV12-4
j_call: TRBJ1-3
cdr3_aa: CASSMSSFGTIYF

cdr3_length: 12
v_call: TRBV13
j_call: TRBJ2-1
cdr3_aa: CASSEDREWQFF

cdr3_length: 15
v_call: TRBV19
j_call: TRBJ2-5
cdr3_aa: CASSYRHAFEETQYF

cdr3_length: 12
v_call: TRBV24-1
j_call: TRBJ2-1
cdr3_aa: CATKGALGEQFF

cdr3_length: 14
v_call: TRBV29-1
j_call: TRBJ2-1
cdr3_aa: CSVGGLARSLEQFF

cdr3_length: 15
v_call: TRBV20-1
j_call: TRBJ1-2
cdr3_aa: CSATGTAHLGYGYTF

cdr3_length: 14
v_call: TRBV12-3/TRBV12-4
j_call: TRBJ1-2
cdr3_aa: CASSEPGQFYGYTF

cdr3_length: 15
v_call: TRBV18
j_call: TRBJ2-1
cdr3_aa: CASSPMKVSYNEQFF

cdr3_length: 15
v_call: TRBV11-3
j_call: TRBJ2-3
cdr3_aa: CASSFQTGTRNTQYF

cdr3_length: 14
v_call: TRBV19
j_call: TRBJ1-1
cdr3_aa: CASSPQTVNTEAFF

cdr3_length: 13
v_call: TRBV18
j_call: TRBJ1-6
cdr3_aa: CASSRDRGSPLHF

cdr3_length: 15
v_call: TRBV12-3/TRBV12-4
j_call: TRBJ1-3
cdr3_aa: CASRAPGGSGNTIYF

cdr3_length: 12
v_call: TRBV9
j_call: TRBJ2-7
cdr3_aa: CASSVSTGIQYF

cdr3_length: 15
v_call: TRBV20-1
j_call: TRBJ2-5
cdr3_aa: CSAGTGLAGEETQYF

cdr3_length: 13
v_call: TRBV10-3
j_call: TRBJ1-2
cdr3_aa: CAIRPRESYGYTF

cdr3_length: 14
v_call: TRBV20-1
j_call: TRBJ1-4
cdr3_aa: CSAPVRGRNEKLFF